The source of this T cell receptor (beta chain) is a study of blood T cell repertoires in COVID-19. The data were produced by immunoSEQ multiplex PCR, yet TCRdb's version contains in-frame clones alone and is incomplete. The table has 350,000 or so clones, 70% to 90% seen once; the top ten hold under 11%. CDR3 length: 12 residues. V was clipped by 8 bases and J by 8 bases; unmatched bases: 3. Per the germline V gene, CDR1 is LNHDA and CDR2 is SQIVND (reference sequence). What was sequenced was peripheral blood. The J gene is TRBJ1-6, the V gene TRBV19; 7 bases are shared with TRBD1. The receptor's source is a woman aged 25 to 45 with COVID-19, enrolled during active disease. CDR3 region: CASQGEDSPLHF. The CDR3 DNA reads as TGTGCCAGTCAGGGGGAAGATTCACCCCTCCACTTT.